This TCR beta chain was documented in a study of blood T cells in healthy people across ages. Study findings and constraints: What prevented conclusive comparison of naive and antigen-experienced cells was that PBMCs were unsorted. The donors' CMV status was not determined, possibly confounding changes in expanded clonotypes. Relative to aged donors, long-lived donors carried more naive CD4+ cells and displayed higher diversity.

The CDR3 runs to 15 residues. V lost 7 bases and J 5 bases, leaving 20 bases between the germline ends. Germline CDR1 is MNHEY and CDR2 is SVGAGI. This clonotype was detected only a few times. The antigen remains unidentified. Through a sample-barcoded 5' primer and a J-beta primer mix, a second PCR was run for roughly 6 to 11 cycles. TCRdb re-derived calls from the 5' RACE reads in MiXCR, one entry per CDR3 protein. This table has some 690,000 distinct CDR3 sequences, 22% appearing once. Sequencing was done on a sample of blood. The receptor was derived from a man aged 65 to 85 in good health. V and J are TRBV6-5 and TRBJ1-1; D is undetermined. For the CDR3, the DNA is TGTGCCAGCACCTCAGGACCGGAAAGGAGGACTGAAGCTTTCTTT. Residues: CASTSGPERRTEAFF.